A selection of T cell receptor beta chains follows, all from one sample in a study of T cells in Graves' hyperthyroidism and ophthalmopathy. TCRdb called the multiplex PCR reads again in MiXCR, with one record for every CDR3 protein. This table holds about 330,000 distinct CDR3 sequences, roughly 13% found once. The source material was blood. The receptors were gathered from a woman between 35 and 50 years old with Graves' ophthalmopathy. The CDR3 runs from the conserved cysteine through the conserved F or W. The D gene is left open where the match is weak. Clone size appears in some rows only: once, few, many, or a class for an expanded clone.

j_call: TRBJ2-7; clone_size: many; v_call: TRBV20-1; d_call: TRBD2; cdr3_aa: CSAPRGLAGGPFSYEQYF; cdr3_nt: TGCAGTGCTCCACGAGGACTAGCGGGAGGACCATTCTCCTACGAGCAGTACTTC
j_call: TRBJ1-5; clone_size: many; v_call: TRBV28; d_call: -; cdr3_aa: CASSPTTGGGNQPQHF; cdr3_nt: TGTGCCAGCAGCCCAACGACAGGAGGAGGGAATCAGCCCCAGCATTTT
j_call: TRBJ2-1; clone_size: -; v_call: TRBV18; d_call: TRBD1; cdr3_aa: CASSRTGGQYNEQFF; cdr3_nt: TGTGCCAGCTCACGGACAGGGGGACAGTACAATGAGCAGTTCTTC
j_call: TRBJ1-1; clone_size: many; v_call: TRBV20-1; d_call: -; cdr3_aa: CSAYAHSGSTEAFF; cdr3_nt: TGCAGTGCTTATGCCCATTCAGGGTCCACTGAAGCTTTCTTT
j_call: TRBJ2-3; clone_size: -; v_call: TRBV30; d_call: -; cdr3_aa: CAWSPSTGTDTQYF; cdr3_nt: TGTGCCTGGAGTCCCTCGACAGGCACAGATACGCAGTATTTT
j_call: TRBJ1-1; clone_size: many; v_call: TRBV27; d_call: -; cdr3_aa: CASSLLGGYDTEAFF; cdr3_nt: TGTGCCAGCAGTTTATTGGGTGGGTACGACACTGAAGCTTTCTTT
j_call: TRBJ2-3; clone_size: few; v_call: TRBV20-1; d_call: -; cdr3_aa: CSARIAGYTDTQYF; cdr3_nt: TGCAGTGCTAGGATTGCCGGTTACACAGATACGCAGTATTTT
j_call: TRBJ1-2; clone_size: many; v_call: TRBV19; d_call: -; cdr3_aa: CASGGQGIYGYTF; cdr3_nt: TGTGCCAGTGGAGGGCAGGGGATCTATGGCTACACCTTC
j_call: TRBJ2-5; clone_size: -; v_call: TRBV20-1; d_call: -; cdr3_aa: CSARVRNQETQYF; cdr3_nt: TGCAGTGCTAGAGTAAGGAACCAAGAGACCCAGTACTTC
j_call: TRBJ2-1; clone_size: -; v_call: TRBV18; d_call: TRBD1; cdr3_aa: CASSPTGGAGNEQFF; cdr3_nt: TGTGCCAGCTCACCGACAGGGGGCGCGGGTAATGAGCAGTTCTTC
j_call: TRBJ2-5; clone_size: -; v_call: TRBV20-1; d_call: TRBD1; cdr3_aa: CSASQGATETQYF; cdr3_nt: TGCAGTGCTTCACAGGGGGCAACGGAGACCCAGTACTTC
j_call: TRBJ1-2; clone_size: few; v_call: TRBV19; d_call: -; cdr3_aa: CASSIVRGTNYGYTF; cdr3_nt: TGTGCCAGTAGTATAGTCCGGGGGACTAACTATGGCTACACCTTC
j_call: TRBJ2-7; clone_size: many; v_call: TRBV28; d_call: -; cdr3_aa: CASTPAALYEQYF; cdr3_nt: TGTGCCAGCACCCCGGCGGCCCTCTACGAGCAGTACTTC
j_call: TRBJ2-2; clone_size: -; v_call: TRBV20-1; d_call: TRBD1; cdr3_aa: CSALTRGRAGELFF; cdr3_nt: TGCAGTGCCTTGACCAGGGGGCGGGCCGGGGAGCTGTTTTTT
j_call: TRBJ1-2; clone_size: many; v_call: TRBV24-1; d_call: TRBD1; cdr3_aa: CATSDRDRIYGYTF; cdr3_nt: TGTGCCACCAGTGATAGGGACAGAATATATGGCTACACCTTC